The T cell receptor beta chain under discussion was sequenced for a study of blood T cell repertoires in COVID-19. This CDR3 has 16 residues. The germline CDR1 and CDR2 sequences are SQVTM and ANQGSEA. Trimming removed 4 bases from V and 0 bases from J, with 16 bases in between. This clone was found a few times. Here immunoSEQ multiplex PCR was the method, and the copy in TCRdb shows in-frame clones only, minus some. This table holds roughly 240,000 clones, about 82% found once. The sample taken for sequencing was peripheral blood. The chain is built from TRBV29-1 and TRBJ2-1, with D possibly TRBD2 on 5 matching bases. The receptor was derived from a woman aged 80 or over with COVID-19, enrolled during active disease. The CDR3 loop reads CSVAGKSQHSYNEQFF. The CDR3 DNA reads TGCAGCGTTGCCGGGAAGAGTCAACACTCCTACAATGAGCAGTTCTTC.